This TCR beta chain came from a study of Graves' ophthalmopathy and Graves' hyperthyroidism. Findings and limits, study-wide: This model predicted ophthalmopathy progression (sensitivity approximately 68%, specificity about 72%).

At least ten counts were recorded for this clonotype. The antigen remains undetermined. Trimming removed 1 base at V and 2 bases at J, with 9 bases between. Germline-derived CDR1 and CDR2 are SGHTA and FQGNSA. CDR3 size: 14 residues. The study amplified TCR beta CDR3 regions using RNA transcripts. HTBI-primed RT-PCR formed the first round, and a multiplex PCR formed the second. A single record per CDR3 protein comes from TCRdb applying MiXCR to the multiplex PCR reads. Of about 210,000 distinct CDR3 sequences in the sample, around 28% are singletons; the top ten hold 9.1%. Sequenced sample: peripheral blood. The sequence came from a man aged 45-60 years with Graves' ophthalmopathy. The chain combines TRBV7-2 with TRBJ2-7; TRBD1 is a possible D gene (6 bases). Written as DNA, the CDR3 is TGTGCCAGCAGCTTAGAGTCAGGGGCCTACGAGCAGTACTTC. This codes for CASSLESGAYEQYF.